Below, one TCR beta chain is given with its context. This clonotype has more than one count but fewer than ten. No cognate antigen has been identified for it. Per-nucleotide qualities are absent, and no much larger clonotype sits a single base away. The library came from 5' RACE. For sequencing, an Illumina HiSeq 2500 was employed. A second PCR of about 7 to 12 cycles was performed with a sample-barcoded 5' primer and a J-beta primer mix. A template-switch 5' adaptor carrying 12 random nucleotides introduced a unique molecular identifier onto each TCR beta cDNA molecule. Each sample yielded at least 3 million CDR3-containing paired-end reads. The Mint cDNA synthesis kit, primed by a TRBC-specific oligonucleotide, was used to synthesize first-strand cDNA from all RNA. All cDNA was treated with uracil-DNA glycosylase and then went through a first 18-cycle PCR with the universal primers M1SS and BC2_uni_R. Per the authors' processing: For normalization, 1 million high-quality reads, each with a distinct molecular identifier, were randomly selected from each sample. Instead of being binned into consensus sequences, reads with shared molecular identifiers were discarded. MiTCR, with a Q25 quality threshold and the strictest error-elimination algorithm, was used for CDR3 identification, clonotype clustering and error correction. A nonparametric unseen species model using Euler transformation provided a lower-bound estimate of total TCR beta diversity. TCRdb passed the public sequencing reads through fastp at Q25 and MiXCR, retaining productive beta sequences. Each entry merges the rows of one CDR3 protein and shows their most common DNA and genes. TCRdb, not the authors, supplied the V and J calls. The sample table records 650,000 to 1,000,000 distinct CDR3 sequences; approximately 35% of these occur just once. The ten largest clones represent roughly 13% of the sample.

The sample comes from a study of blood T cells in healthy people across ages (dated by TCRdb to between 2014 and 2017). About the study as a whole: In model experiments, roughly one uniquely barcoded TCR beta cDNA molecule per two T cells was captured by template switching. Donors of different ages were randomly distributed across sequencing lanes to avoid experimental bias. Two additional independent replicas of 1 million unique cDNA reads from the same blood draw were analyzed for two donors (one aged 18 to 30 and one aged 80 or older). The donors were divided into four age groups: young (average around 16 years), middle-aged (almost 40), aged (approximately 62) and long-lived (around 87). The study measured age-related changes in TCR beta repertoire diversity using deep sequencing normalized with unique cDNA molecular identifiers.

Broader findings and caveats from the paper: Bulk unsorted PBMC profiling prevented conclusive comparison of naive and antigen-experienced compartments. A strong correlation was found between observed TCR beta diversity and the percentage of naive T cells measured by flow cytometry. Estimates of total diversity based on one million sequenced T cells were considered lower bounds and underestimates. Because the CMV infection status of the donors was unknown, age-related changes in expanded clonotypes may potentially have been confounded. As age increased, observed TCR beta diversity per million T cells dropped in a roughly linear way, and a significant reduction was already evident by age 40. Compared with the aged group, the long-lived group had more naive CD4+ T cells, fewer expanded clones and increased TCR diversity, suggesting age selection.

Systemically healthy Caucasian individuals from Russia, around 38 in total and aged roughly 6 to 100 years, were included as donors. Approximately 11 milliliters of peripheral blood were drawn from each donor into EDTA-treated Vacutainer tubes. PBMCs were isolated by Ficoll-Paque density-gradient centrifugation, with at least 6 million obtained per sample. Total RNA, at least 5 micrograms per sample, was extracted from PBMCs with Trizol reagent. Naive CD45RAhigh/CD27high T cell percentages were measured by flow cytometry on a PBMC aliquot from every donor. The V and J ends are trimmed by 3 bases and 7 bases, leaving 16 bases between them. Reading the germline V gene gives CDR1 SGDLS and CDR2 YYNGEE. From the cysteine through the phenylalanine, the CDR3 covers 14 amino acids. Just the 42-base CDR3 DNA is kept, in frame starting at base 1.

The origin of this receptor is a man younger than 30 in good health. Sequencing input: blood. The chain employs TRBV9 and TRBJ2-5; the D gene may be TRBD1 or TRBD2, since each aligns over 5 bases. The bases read TGTGCCAGCAGCGGGGTGGGGCGCCGGGGGACCCAGTACTTC. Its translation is CASSGVGRRGTQYF. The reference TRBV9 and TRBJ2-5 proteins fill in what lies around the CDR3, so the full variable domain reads DSGVTQTPKHLITATGQRVTLRCSPRSGDLSVYWYQQSLDQGLQFLIQYYNGEERAKGNILERFSAQQFPDLHSELNLSSLELGDSALYFCASSGVGRRGTQYFGPGTRLLVL.